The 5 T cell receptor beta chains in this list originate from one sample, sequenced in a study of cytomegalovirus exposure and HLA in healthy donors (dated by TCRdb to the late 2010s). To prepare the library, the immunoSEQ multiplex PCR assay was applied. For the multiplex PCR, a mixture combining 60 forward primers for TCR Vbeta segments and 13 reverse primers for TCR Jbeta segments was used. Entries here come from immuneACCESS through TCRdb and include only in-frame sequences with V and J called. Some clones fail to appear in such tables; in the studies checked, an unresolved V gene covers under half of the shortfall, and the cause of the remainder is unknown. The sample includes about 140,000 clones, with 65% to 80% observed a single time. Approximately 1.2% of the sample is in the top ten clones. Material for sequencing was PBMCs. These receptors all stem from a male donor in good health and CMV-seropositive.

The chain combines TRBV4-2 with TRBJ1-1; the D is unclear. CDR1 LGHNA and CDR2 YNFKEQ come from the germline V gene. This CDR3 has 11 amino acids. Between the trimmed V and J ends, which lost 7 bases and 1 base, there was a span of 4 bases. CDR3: CASTKNTEAFF. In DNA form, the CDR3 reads TGTGCCAGCACTAAGAACACTGAAGCTTTCTTT.

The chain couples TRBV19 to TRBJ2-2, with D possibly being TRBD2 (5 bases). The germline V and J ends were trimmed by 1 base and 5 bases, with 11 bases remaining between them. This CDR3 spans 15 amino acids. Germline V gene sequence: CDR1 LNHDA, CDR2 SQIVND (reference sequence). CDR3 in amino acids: CASSIVGSLTGELFF. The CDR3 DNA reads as TGTGCCAGTAGTATAGTGGGGAGTCTAACCGGGGAGCTGTTTTTT.

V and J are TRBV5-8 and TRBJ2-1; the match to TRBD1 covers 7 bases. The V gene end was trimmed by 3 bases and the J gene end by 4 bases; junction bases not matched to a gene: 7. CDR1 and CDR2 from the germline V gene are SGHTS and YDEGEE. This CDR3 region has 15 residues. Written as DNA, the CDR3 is TGTGCCAGCAGCTACCGGGACAGACTATACAATGAGCAGTTCTTC. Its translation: CASSYRDRLYNEQFF.

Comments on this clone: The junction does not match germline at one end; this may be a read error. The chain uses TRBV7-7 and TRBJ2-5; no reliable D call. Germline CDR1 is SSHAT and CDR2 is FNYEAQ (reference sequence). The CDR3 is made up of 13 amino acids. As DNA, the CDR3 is TGTGCTAGCAGCTTAGGAGTACGGGAGACCCAGTACTTC. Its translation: CASSLGVRETQYF.

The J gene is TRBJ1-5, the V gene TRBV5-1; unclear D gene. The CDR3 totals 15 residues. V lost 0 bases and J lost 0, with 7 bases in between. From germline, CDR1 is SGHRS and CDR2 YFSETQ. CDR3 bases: TGCGCCAGCAGCTTGGGTGGCCCTAGCAATCAGCCCCAGCATTTT. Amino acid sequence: CASSLGGPSNQPQHF.